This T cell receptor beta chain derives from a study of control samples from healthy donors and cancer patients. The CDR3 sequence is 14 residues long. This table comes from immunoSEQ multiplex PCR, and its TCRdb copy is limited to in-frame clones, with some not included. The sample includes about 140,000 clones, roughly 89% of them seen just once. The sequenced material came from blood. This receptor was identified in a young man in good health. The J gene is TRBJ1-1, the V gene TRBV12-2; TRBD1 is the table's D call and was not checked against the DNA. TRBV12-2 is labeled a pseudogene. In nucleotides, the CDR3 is TGTGCAAGTCGCTTAGCGACAGCCAACACTGAAGCTTTCTTT. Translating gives CASRLATANTEAFF.